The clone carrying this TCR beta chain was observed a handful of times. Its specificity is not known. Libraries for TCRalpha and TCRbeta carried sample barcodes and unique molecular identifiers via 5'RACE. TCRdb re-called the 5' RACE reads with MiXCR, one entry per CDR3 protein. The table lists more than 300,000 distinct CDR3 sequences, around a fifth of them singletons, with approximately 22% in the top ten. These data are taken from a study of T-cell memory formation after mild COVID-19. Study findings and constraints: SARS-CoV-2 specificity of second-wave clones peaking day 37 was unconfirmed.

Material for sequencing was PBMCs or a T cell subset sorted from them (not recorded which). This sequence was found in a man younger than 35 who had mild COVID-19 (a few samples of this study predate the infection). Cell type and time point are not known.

The CDR3 nucleotides read TGTGCCAGCAGGCCCGACAGGCACTCCTACGAGCAGTACGTC. Protein sequence: CASRPDRHSYEQYV. The J gene is TRBJ2-7, the V gene TRBV7-8, with D possibly matching TRBD1 (6 bases). This CDR3 has 14 amino acids. Germline values: CDR1 SGHVS, CDR2 FQNEAQ. Trimming removed 6 bases at V and 0 bases at J, with 12 bases between.